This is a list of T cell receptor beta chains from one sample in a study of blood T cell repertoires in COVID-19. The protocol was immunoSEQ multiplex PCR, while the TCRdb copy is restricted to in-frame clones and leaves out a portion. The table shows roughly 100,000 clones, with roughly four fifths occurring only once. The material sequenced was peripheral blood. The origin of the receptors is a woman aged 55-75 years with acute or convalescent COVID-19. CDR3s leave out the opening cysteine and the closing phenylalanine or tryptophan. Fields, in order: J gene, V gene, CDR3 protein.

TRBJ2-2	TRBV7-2	ASSLALRSGELF
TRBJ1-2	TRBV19	ATGLTGGNYGYT
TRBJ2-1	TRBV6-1	ASSEVLGQGGNEQF
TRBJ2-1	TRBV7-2	ASSLGLLAGRNEQF
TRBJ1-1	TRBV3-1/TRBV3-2	ASSPGPNTEAF
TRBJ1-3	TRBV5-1	ASSSTGPGNTIY
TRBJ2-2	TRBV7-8	ASTLRGTGELF
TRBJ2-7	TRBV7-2	ASSLDVAGTGEQY
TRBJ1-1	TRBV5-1	ASTASSNTEAF
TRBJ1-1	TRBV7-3	ASSPNSLSTEAF
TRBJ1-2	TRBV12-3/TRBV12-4	ASSFGVRGYT
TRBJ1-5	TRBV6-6	ASSGQGPQH
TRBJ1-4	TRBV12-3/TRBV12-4	ASSLRVRTSLF
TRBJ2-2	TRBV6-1	ASSEVSGRKGTGELF
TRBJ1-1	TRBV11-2	ASRGQGATEAF
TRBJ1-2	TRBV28	ASSPGTGEGYGYT
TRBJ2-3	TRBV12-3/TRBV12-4	ASQGAPDTQY
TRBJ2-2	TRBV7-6	ASSHLVLAGGPDTGELF